Each of the 28 T cell receptor beta chains below was sequenced from the same sample in a study of OX40 agonist ivuxolimab in advanced cancers. Library preparation was by the immunoSEQ multiplex PCR assay. TCRdb took over this immuneACCESS table, retaining in-frame rearrangements with V and J assigned. Such tables are incomplete; in checked studies, under half of the missing clones stem from an unresolved V gene, and the remainder is unexplained. The sample table holds 45,000 to 55,000 clones, of which around 94% were seen once. Approximately 12% of the sample is held by the ten biggest clonotypes. Here the sequenced sample was CD4+ or CD8+ T cells sorted from blood, taken in a trial of the OX40 agonist ivuxolimab. All receptors come from an adult with an advanced solid tumor such as melanoma, head and neck, liver or kidney cancer.

The chain recombines TRBV10-1 with TRBJ1-4, with 7 positions matching TRBD1. The CDR3 spans 14 residues. J gave up 10 bases and V 2 bases, and 7 bases lay outside the gene matches. CDR1 WNHNN and CDR2 SYGVQD come from the germline V gene (reference sequence). The CDR3 region is CASSETGVGRKLFF. CDR3 sequence (DNA): TGCGCCAGCAGTGAGACAGGGGTTGGAAGAAAACTGTTTTTT.

This clone was seen a single time. The rearrangement uses TRBV7-2 and TRBJ2-1; 7 nucleotides align to TRBD2. The V gene end was trimmed by 1 base and the J gene end by 2 bases; junction bases not matched to a gene: 11. The V gene's germline CDR1 is SGHTA and CDR2 FQGNSA. The CDR3 runs to 18 residues. Here the CDR3 reads CASSLGREFRIPYNEQFF. The DNA of the CDR3 is TGTGCCAGCAGCTTAGGGCGGGAGTTTCGGATCCCCTACAATGAGCAGTTCTTC.

The V and J genes are TRBV4-2 and TRBJ2-3; 7 bases agree with TRBD1. Germline CDR1 and CDR2: LGHNA and YNFKEQ. The CDR3 has 15 amino acids. The V gene end was trimmed by 1 base and the J gene end by 5 bases; junction bases not matched to a gene: 6. CDR3 DNA: TGTGCCAGCAGCCAAGTTGGGACAGTGATAGATACGCAGTATTTT. It specifies CASSQVGTVIDTQYF.

The chain is built from TRBV14 and TRBJ2-7; TRBD2 aligns across 12 bases. Per the germline V gene, CDR1 is SGHDN and CDR2 is FVKESK. The CDR3 spans 20 residues. V lost 1 base and J lost 0; bases outside the gene matches: 13. CDR3 bases: TGTGCCAGCAGCCAAGTTTCACTAGCGGGAGGACGGGTTAGCTCCTACGAGCAGTACTTC. This encodes CASSQVSLAGGRVSSYEQYF.

V usage is TRBV15 and J usage is TRBJ2-1; perhaps TRBD2 as D (5 bases). CDR3 length: 18 residues. CDR1 LNHNV and CDR2 YYDKDF come from the germline V gene (reference sequence). V dropped 0 bases and J dropped 4 bases, with 19 bases sitting between them. CDR3: CATSRDPPPGSLYNEQFF. In nucleotides, the CDR3 is TGTGCCACCAGCAGAGACCCCCCTCCGGGGTCCCTTTACAATGAGCAGTTCTTC. Looking up the rest from reference TRBV15 and TRBJ2-1 gives the full variable domain: DAMVIQNPRYQVTQFGKPVTLSCSQTLNHNVMYWYQQKSSQAPKLLFHYYDKDFNNEADTPDNFQSRRPNTSFCFLDIRSPGLGDTAMYLCATSRDPPPGSLYNEQFFGPGTRLTVL.

This clone occurred once. The genes are TRBV6-4 and TRBJ2-2; D not resolved. The CDR3 contains 14 residues. The V end lost 3 bases, the J end lost 2 bases, and 7 bases lay between the germline ends. Germline V CDR1 and CDR2: MRHNA, SNTAGT. CDR3 sequence reads: CASSEGPNTGELFF. The CDR3 nucleotides are TGTGCCAGCAGTGAAGGCCCCAACACCGGGGAGCTGTTTTTT.

The chain employs TRBV28 and TRBJ1-6; TRBD1 agrees at 8 bases. Germline V CDR1 and CDR2: MDHEN, SYDVKM. The CDR3 length is 15 residues. V lost 1 base and J lost 9; bases outside the gene matches: 5. CDR3 DNA: TGTGCCAGCAGTTTATACCAGGGGGCGCGTTCACCCCTCCACTTT. It yields the protein CASSLYQGARSPLHF.

The chain links TRBV19 to TRBJ2-7; 8 bases fit TRBD1. In germline, CDR1 is LNHDA, CDR2 SQIVND (reference sequence). This CDR3 spans 12 amino acids. V trimming: 10 bases; J trimming: 5 bases; junction bases outside the gene matches: 7. CDR3 bases: TGTGCCACCAGGACAGGGATCAACGAGCAGTACTTC. Translation: CATRTGINEQYF. The full variable domain, its missing parts supplied by reference TRBV19 and TRBJ2-7, is DGGITQSPKYLFRKEGQNVTLSCEQNLNHDAMYWYRQDPGQGLRLIYYSQIVNDFQKGDIAEGYSVSREKKESFPLTVTSAQKNPTAFYLCATRTGINEQYFGPGTRLTVT.

The chain carries TRBV28 and TRBJ2-7; a possible D gene is TRBD2 (5 bases). Trimming shortened V by 7 bases and J by 4 bases, and 20 bases separated the two germline ends. CDR1 MDHEN and CDR2 SYDVKM come from the germline V gene. This CDR3 is built from 15 residues. The CDR3 loop reads CASTTTGIKGYEQYF. The CDR3 DNA reads TGTGCCAGCACAACCACGGGGATTAAAGGTTACGAGCAGTACTTC.

In its sample, this clone was seen once. The CDR3 DNA reads as TGTGCCAGCAGCTTAGGTATTAGCGGGAGGAATGAGCAGTTCTTC. Its translation: CASSLGISGRNEQFF. This chain connects TRBV7-9 to TRBJ2-1; TRBD2 agrees at 10 bases. V lost 1 base to trimming and J lost 7 bases; unmatched junction nucleotides: 4. CDR3 size: 15 residues. Per the germline V gene, CDR1 is SEHNR and CDR2 is FQNEAQ (reference sequence). Full variable domain (rest looked up from reference TRBV7-9 and TRBJ2-1): DTGVSQNPRHKITKRGQNVTFRCDPISEHNRLYWYRQTLGQGPEFLTYFQNEAQLEKSRLLSDRFSAERPKGSFSTLEIQRTEQGDSAMYLCASSLGISGRNEQFFGPGTRLTVL.

The chain links TRBV10-2 to TRBJ2-7; D gene ambiguous. Trimming took 1 base from V and 2 from J, leaving 3 bases between them. Looked up from germline, CDR1 is WSHSY and CDR2 is SAAADI. CDR3 length: 12 residues. This CDR3 reads CASSEFTYEQYF. The CDR3 nucleotides read TGCGCCAGCAGTGAGTTCACCTACGAGCAGTACTTC.

This chain joins TRBV5-1 and TRBJ2-2, with 8 bases lining up with TRBD1. V dropped 4 bases and J dropped 6; count of bases not matched to a gene: 11. This CDR3 contains 16 residues. CDR1 SGHRS and CDR2 YFSETQ come from the germline V gene. The DNA of the CDR3 is TGCGCCAGCAGCGCCGAGGCAGGGGGCGTCTCCGGGGAGCTGTTTTTT. Translated: CASSAEAGGVSGELFF. The whole variable domain, remainder taken from reference TRBV5-1 and TRBJ2-2, is KAGVTQTPRYLIKTRGQQVTLSCSPISGHRSVSWYQQTPGQGLQFLFEYFSETQRNKGNFPGRFSGRQFSNSRSEMNVSTLELGDSALYLCASSAEAGGVSGELFFGEGSRLTVL.

The gene calls are TRBV5-1 and TRBJ1-1; no clear D gene. Trimming cost V 0 bases and J 4 bases, with 4 bases left between them. Germline assignment: CDR1 SGHRS and CDR2 YFSETQ. The length of the CDR3 is 12 residues. The CDR3 region has the DNA TGCGCCAGCAGCTTGGAGGGCACTGAAGCTTTCTTT. It codes for CASSLEGTEAFF. Supplemented by reference TRBV5-1 and TRBJ1-1, the full variable domain reads KAGVTQTPRYLIKTRGQQVTLSCSPISGHRSVSWYQQTPGQGLQFLFEYFSETQRNKGNFPGRFSGRQFSNSRSEMNVSTLELGDSALYLCASSLEGTEAFFGQGTRLTVV.

The rearrangement joins TRBV9 to TRBJ2-1; TRBD2 is a possible D gene (5 bases). Germline assignment: CDR1 SGDLS and CDR2 YYNGEE. The V end was cut by 0 bases, the J end by 3 bases, with 16 bases between. The CDR3 covers 17 residues. CDR3 coding DNA: TGTGCCAGCAGCGTAGCCCTAAGCGGAAGAGGCTACAATGAGCAGTTCTTC. Translation: CASSVALSGRGYNEQFF.

The rearrangement links TRBV9 to TRBJ1-1; D perhaps matches TRBD1 (6 bases). Germline CDR1 reads SGDLS; CDR2 reads YYNGEE. V dropped 0 bases and J dropped 5 bases, with 11 bases sitting between them. The CDR3 is 14 residues long. The CDR3 region is CASSVGEGGTEAFF. DNA of the CDR3: TGTGCCAGCAGCGTAGGCGAGGGGGGGACTGAAGCTTTCTTT. The full variable domain, in which reference TRBV9 and TRBJ1-1 provide the parts outside the CDR3, is DSGVTQTPKHLITATGQRVTLRCSPRSGDLSVYWYQQSLDQGLQFLIQYYNGEERAKGNILERFSAQQFPDLHSELNLSSLELGDSALYFCASSVGEGGTEAFFGQGTRLTVV.

This clone came up a few times. This CDR3 is also generated by other DNA sequences in the sample. The J gene is TRBJ2-7, the V gene TRBV9; 7 bases match TRBD2. Germline V lookup: CDR1 SGDLS, CDR2 YYNGEE. The V gene end was trimmed by 3 bases and the J gene end by 0 bases; junction bases not matched to a gene: 0. The CDR3 length is 13 residues. DNA of the CDR3: TGTGCCAGCAGCGGGACTAGCTCCTACGAGCAGTACTTC. Its translation: CASSGTSSYEQYF.

The chain links TRBV4-1 to TRBJ2-7; 8 nucleotides line up with TRBD1. The CDR3 totals 16 residues. Germline CDR1 is MGHRA and CDR2 is YSYEKL. V lost 2 bases, J lost 0 bases, and 6 bases stayed unmatched. Here the CDR3 DNA reads TGCGCCAGCAGCCAACTCGGGACAGGTAGCTCCTACGAGCAGTACTTC. Protein: CASSQLGTGSSYEQYF.

This sequence joins TRBV19 and TRBJ2-1; 9 bases are a match to TRBD1. The V segment lost 4 bases and the J segment 7 bases; nucleotides outside the gene matches: 11. Germline lookup yields CDR1 LNHDA and CDR2 SQIVND (reference sequence). CDR3 length: 16 amino acids. CDR3 amino acids: CASSNYFETGGNEQFF. The CDR3 nucleotides read TGTGCCAGTAGTAATTATTTTGAGACAGGGGGAAATGAGCAGTTCTTC.

The chain uses TRBV29-1 and TRBJ1-4, with D possibly being TRBD1 (5 bases). The CDR3 length is 13 residues. Trimming took 7 bases from V and 1 from J, leaving 10 bases between them. CDR1 is SQVTM and CDR2 is ANQGSEA in the germline V gene. The CDR3 reads CSAVTGTNEKLFF. CDR3 DNA: TGCAGCGCCGTAACAGGAACTAATGAAAAACTGTTTTTT.

This clone has more than one count but fewer than ten. J is TRBJ2-7 and V is TRBV20-1; tentative D call: TRBD2 (5 bases). CDR3 size: 11 residues. Germline lookup yields CDR1 DFQATT and CDR2 SNEGSKA (reference sequence). V was cut by 8 bases and J by 4 bases, with 12 bases left in between. CDR3 sequence (DNA): TGCAGTTACTCCCGAGGGTACGAGCAGTACTTC. This encodes CSYSRGYEQYF.

The chain joins TRBV28 to TRBJ2-1; possibly TRBD1 or TRBD2 for D (5 bases each). From germline, CDR1 is MDHEN and CDR2 SYDVKM. V was shortened by 7 bases and J by 3 bases, with 19 bases between the two germline ends. CDR3 length: 16 amino acids. CDR3 sequence reads: CASTLSRDGDYNEQFF. DNA of the CDR3: TGTGCCAGCACTCTTTCCCGGGACGGGGACTACAATGAGCAGTTCTTC. Supplemented by reference TRBV28 and TRBJ2-1, the full variable domain reads DVKVTQSSRYLVKRTGEKVFLECVQDMDHENMFWYRQDPGLGLRLIYFSYDVKMKEKGDIPEGYSVSREKKERFSLILESASTNQTSMYLCASTLSRDGDYNEQFFGPGTRLTVL.

This chain joins TRBV27 and TRBJ2-5; 10 bases line up with TRBD2. The V gene's germline CDR1 is MNHEY and CDR2 SMNVEV (reference sequence). V shed 4 bases and J 6 bases; nucleotides not matched to a gene: 2. The CDR3 has 13 amino acids. The CDR3 protein is CASSWGLAKTQYF. In DNA form, the CDR3 reads TGTGCCAGCAGTTGGGGACTAGCGAAGACCCAGTACTTC.

The chain recombines TRBV4-1 with TRBJ2-5, with 9 bases that match TRBD2. Losses at the gene ends were 4 bases for V and 5 bases for J; bases not matched to a gene: 8. The V gene's germline CDR1 is MGHRA and CDR2 YSYEKL. The CDR3 spans 15 residues. In DNA form, the CDR3 reads TGCGCCAGCAGCCCACCGGGACTAGCTTTCGAGACCCAGTACTTC. Encoded protein: CASSPPGLAFETQYF.

The J gene is TRBJ2-2, the V gene TRBV10-2; the D gene is possibly TRBD2 (6 bases). V lost 8 bases and J lost 1, with 14 bases in between. CDR3 length equals 15 residues. Per the germline V gene, CDR1 is WSHSY and CDR2 is SAAADI. The CDR3 loop is CASDGTWGNTGELFF. The CDR3 nucleotides read TGCGCCAGCGATGGGACTTGGGGGAACACCGGGGAGCTGTTTTTT.

The genes are TRBV10-2 and TRBJ2-7; 7 bases map to TRBD1. J lost 3 bases, V lost 3 bases, and 5 bases had no gene match. The germline V gene has CDR1 WSHSY and CDR2 SAAADI. The CDR3 covers 14 residues. The CDR3 DNA is TGCGCCAGCAGTGACTACGGGACAGACTACGAGCAGTACTTC. As protein: CASSDYGTDYEQYF.

The chain combines TRBV28 with TRBJ2-7, with 11 positions matching TRBD2. The junction had 18 bases not matched to a gene; V was cut back by 3 bases and J by 2 bases. CDR1 MDHEN and CDR2 SYDVKM come from the germline V gene. The CDR3 runs 20 residues. CDR3 residues: CASSFLQGASGRLRPYEQYF. The CDR3, as DNA: TGTGCCAGCAGTTTTTTACAGGGCGCTAGCGGGAGGTTACGCCCCTACGAGCAGTACTTC.

This clone was seen a single time. The rearrangement uses TRBV13 and TRBJ2-7; 7 positions agree with TRBD1. The CDR3 extends over 13 amino acids. Trimming at V came to 3 bases and at J to 4 bases, leaving 3 bases not matched to a gene. In germline, CDR1 is PRHDT, CDR2 FYEKMQ (reference sequence). The CDR3 reads CASSLGQSYEQYF. The DNA for the CDR3 is TGTGCCAGCAGCTTGGGACAGTCTTACGAGCAGTACTTC.

This clone occurred a few times. The rearrangement uses TRBV7-9 and TRBJ2-7; TRBD1 matches at 10 bases. The CDR3 sequence is 15 residues long. After removal of 5 bases from V and 3 bases from J, the junction contained 7 bases not matched to a gene. Germline CDR1 and CDR2: SEHNR and FQNEAQ (reference sequence). This chain's CDR3 is CASSSGTGEVYEQYF. CDR3 nucleotides: TGTGCCAGCAGCAGTGGGACAGGGGAAGTCTACGAGCAGTACTTC.